This is a list of T cell receptor beta chains from one sample in a study of CD8 T cells in Susac syndrome. Each CDR3 protein is one row after TCRdb ran MiXCR on the immunoSEQ multiplex PCR reads. Of more than 200,000 distinct CDR3 sequences listed, around 90% are singletons. The source material was CD8+ T cells from PBMCs. The receptors stem from a human donor with multiple sclerosis. Both conserved end residues are part of each CDR3. A D gene is named only where the DNA matches it firmly. The size of a clone is reported for some rows only, either as once, few or many, or as a class for expanded clones.

TRBJ2-5 | TRBV6-5 | - | - | TGTGCCAGCAGTTACTCAGGGCCCGGGCTTAGGGAGACCCAGTACTTC | CASSYSGPGLRETQYF
TRBJ2-1 | TRBV19 | - | - | TGTGCCAGTAGTATAGGAGGAAACAATGAGCAGTTCTTC | CASSIGGNNEQFF
TRBJ1-1 | TRBV28 | - | few | TGTGCCAGCAGTTTGAGTCGGGTGAACACTGAAGCTTTCTTT | CASSLSRVNTEAFF
TRBJ2-1 | TRBV30 | - | few | TGTGCCTGGACCCTGGGAGGAAACAATGAGCAGTTCTTC | CAWTLGGNNEQFF
TRBJ2-3 | TRBV20-1 | - | - | TGCAGTGCTAGAGAAAATAGCGGACCCCACACAGATACGCAGTATTTT | CSARENSGPHTDTQYF
TRBJ1-5 | TRBV27 | - | - | TGTGCCAGCAGTTTCTCGGCCTATGGGCAGCCCCAGCATTTT | CASSFSAYGQPQHF
TRBJ1-2 | TRBV20-1 | - | - | TGCAGTGCTAGAGATCCCTCCCAGGAGGGGACCTCTAACTATGGCTACACCTTC | CSARDPSQEGTSNYGYTF
TRBJ1-6 | TRBV19 | - | - | TGTGCCAGCGGAGAGAATAATTCACCCCTCCACTTT | CASGENNSPLHF
TRBJ1-5 | TRBV12-3/TRBV12-4 | - | - | TGTGCCAGCAGTTACCTCAATCAGCCCCAGCATTTT | CASSYLNQPQHF
TRBJ1-1 | TRBV30 | - | few | TGTGCCTGGAGTGTACAGGGGAACACTGAAGCTTTCTTT | CAWSVQGNTEAFF
TRBJ2-3 | TRBV6-5 | TRBD2 | - | TGTGCCAGCAGTTATTTCGGGGGGACAGATACGCAGTATTTT | CASSYFGGTDTQYF
TRBJ2-7 | TRBV12-3/TRBV12-4 | TRBD1 | - | TGTGCCAGCAGCCCGGGGACAGGGGGTTCCCATTTCACCTACGAGCAGTACTTC | CASSPGTGGSHFTYEQYF
TRBJ2-1 | TRBV2 | TRBD2 | - | TGTGCCAGCAGAATCTCGGGGGGTGAGCAGTTCTTC | CASRISGGEQFF
TRBJ1-5 | TRBV5-1 | - | - | TGCGCCAGCAGCCCGGACAGTGAGGGCCAGCCCCAGCATTTT | CASSPDSEGQPQHF
TRBJ2-1 | TRBV2 | - | - | TGTGCCAGAGAACCTAGATTCAATGAGCAGTTCTTC | CAREPRFNEQFF
TRBJ1-1 | TRBV4-1 | TRBD1 | - | TGCGCCAGCAGCCAAGAAGACCCCACGGGACAGGGGGGCACTGAAGCTTTCTTT | CASSQEDPTGQGGTEAFF
TRBJ1-1 | TRBV3-1 | - | - | TGTGCCAGCAGCCTATTTCCCTCCGGCGGCACTGAAGCTTTCTTT | CASSLFPSGGTEAFF
TRBJ2-1 | TRBV15 | - | - | TGTGCCACCAGGGGGGCGACAAAGTACAATGAGCAGTTCTTC | CATRGATKYNEQFF
TRBJ2-7 | TRBV15 | - | - | TGTGCCACCAGCATCCGTCCGGGGCTCTCCTACGAGCAGTACTTC | CATSIRPGLSYEQYF
TRBJ2-3 | TRBV19 | TRBD2 | - | TGTGCCAGTAGTATAGATCGGCGGGGGGACACAGATACGCAGTATTTT | CASSIDRRGDTDTQYF
TRBJ1-1 | TRBV29-1 | - | - | TGCAGCGTAGGCAGGGACACTGAAGCTTTCTTT | CSVGRDTEAFF
TRBJ2-7 | TRBV30 | - | few | TGTGCCGTGACGGATTCAGGATACGAGCAGTACTTC | CAVTDSGYEQYF
TRBJ1-1 | TRBV2 | - | - | TGTGCCAGCAGTGAAGCGACCCAACAGGGACACACTGAAGCTTTCTTT | CASSEATQQGHTEAFF
TRBJ1-6 | TRBV11-1 | - | once | TGTGCCAGCAGCCTACCGGGACATGCCCCCCTCCACTTT | CASSLPGHAPLHF
TRBJ2-1 | TRBV7-9 | - | - | TGTGCCAGCAGCTTAGGCCCTAGCAGTCCTTGGAATGAGCAGTTCTTC | CASSLGPSSPWNEQFF
TRBJ2-7 | TRBV5-1 | TRBD1 | few | TGCGCCAGCAGCTCGGGACAGGGATCCTACGAGCAGTACTTC | CASSSGQGSYEQYF
TRBJ2-6 | TRBV29-1 | TRBD2 | - | TGCAGCGTTGAACGGGGGGAAGCTGGGGCCAACGTCCTGACTTTC | CSVERGEAGANVLTF
TRBJ2-4 | TRBV6-5 | - | - | TGTGCCAGCAGCAGGGGTGAAGTGGACATTCAGTACTTC | CASSRGEVDIQYF